This T cell receptor (beta chain) was documented in a study of graft-versus-host responses after intestinal transplantation (dated by TCRdb to 2020 to 2022). For the wider study: Multivisceral, liver-intestinal, or isolated intestinal transplants were received by the recipients. Every recipient was given anti-thymocyte globulin induction, then maintenance tacrolimus and steroids for approximately 3 years. After intestinal transplantation, graft-versus-host and host-versus-graft alloreactive T cell clones were followed in the graft, circulation and bone marrow using bulk TCR-beta CDR3 sequencing. To identify alloreactive clones, pre-transplant mixed lymphocyte reaction products were sequenced and compared with unstimulated pre-transplant donor and recipient T cells. Of the roughly 25 intestinal transplant recipients enrolled in the cohort, one of whom was a retransplant, 3 patients without pretransplant specimens were excluded. Donor T cell macrochimerism was defined as a peak of at least 4% donor T cells among recipient peripheral blood mononuclear cells. Rather than being sequenced by the commercial service, samples from a few later patients were sequenced in-house on an Illumina MiSeq and processed with MiXCR.

Regarding this clone: Its antigen is currently not known. The record has no base qualities; no much larger clone is one base away.

Libraries were made using the immunoSEQ multiplex PCR assay. For most patients, high-throughput TCR-beta CDR3 sequencing of genomic DNA was performed by Adaptive Biotechnologies. On the study's bioinformatics: TCR sequencing data were retrieved from Adaptive's ImmunoSEQ software for about 17 patients, whereas a few other patients were processed with MiXCR and VDJtools. CDR3 nucleotide sequences shared between donor and recipient were removed because the origin of such sequences could not be assigned. At least 2-fold expansion over unstimulated cells and a minimum CFSE-low frequency of 0.002% (template counts) or 0.001% (read counts) were required for clones to be classified as alloreactive. Clones detected in sequenced pre-transplant spleen, lymph node, or MLR CFSE-low populations of the donor or recipient were defined as mappable. Cumulative frequency of alloreactive clones was calculated as a percentage of all sequences weighted by copy number. TCRdb took over this immuneACCESS table, retaining in-frame rearrangements with V and J assigned. Such tables are incomplete; in checked studies, under half of the missing clones stem from an unresolved V gene, and the remainder is unexplained. V, J and clone size reflect that table, while D and trimming were determined from the DNA. The sample table lists 99,000 or so clones, 86% of them with a count of one. The ten largest clonotypes hold 1.4% of the sample.

The paper as a whole reports these results and caveats: Peak levels of circulating GvH clones were associated with declines in HvG clones early after transplant. In the allografts of patients with donor T cell macrochimerism, GvH to HvG T cell clonal ratios were high. The conclusions were limited by the relatively low number and heterogeneity of the intestinal transplant patients. GvH clones were found in recipient bone marrow, and some of the GvH clones appeared earlier in ileal mucosa or blood, which is consistent with an intestinal mucosal origin.

In the first month after transplant, blood samples were collected up to 4 times, and after that at least monthly when available. Between the V and J ends, shortened by 2 bases and 3 bases respectively, the junction contains 7 bases. In the germline V gene (reference sequence), CDR1 corresponds to GTSNPN and CDR2 to SVGIG. Reading from cysteine to phenylalanine, the CDR3 counts 12 amino acids. The DNA shown is the 36-base CDR3, in frame from base 1. The source material was PBMCs, sampled 255 days after intestinal transplant. The sequence is built from TRBV30 and TRBJ1-1; the D gene remains uncertain. This receptor was obtained from a human patient who received an intestinal transplant, so some T cells may come from the graft donor. The sequenced DNA is TGTGCCTGGAGTTTGTCGGACACTGAAGCTTTCTTT. The translation is CAWSLSDTEAFF.